This T cell receptor (beta chain) was captured in a study of blood T cell repertoires in COVID-19. Overall study context: In each case, the material was cDNA or gDNA derived from T cells, B-cell-depleted T cells, or PBMCs.

This CDR3 region has 11 residues. V was pared by 6 bases and J by 2 bases, with 6 bases between. From germline, CDR1 is DFQATT and CDR2 SNEGSKA (reference sequence). Repertoires were generated with immunoSEQ multiplex PCR, while TCRdb's copy carries only in-frame clones and drops some. The sample has approximately 260,000 clones, roughly 86% seen once. The receptor was isolated from a man in his late teens or twenties with active or convalescent COVID-19. The rearrangement links TRBV20-1 to TRBJ2-3; D is undetermined. Sequenced: peripheral blood. CDR3 sequence reads: CSAEDTDTQYF. CDR3 sequence (DNA): TGCAGTGCAGAGGACACAGATACGCAGTATTTT.